This T cell receptor (beta chain) was identified in a study of T cells after yellow fever vaccination (dated by TCRdb to between 2019 and 2020). The study in broad terms: The SMART-Seq v4 Ultra Low Input RNA kit was used to prepare libraries from fractions with low cell numbers. To follow T-cell clones before and after both primary and booster YFV17D yellow fever vaccination, bulk TCR alpha and beta repertoires underwent longitudinal sequencing. The cohort comprised two healthy male donors, one aged 18 to 30 and one aged 30 to 40 years. Blood samples were taken at several timepoints before and after primary and secondary immunization, and bulk PBMC replicates and cell subsets were isolated.

The listed sequencing device is Illumina NovaSeq 6000. TCR cDNA was synthesized by 5'RACE template switching, through which a universal primer site and unique molecular identifiers were introduced. Priming of cDNA synthesis was performed from both the TCR alpha and TCR beta constant segments. Libraries were amplified in two PCR steps, with sample barcodes and sequencing adapters added in the second step. Sequencing of the libraries was done on either Illumina HiSeq 2500 (2x100 bp) or NovaSeq (2x150 bp). On the authors' methods: MIGEC was used to demultiplex reads and collapse the reads into UMI consensus sequences, and MiXCR was used for V(D)J alignment. Using edgeR on replicate PBMC samples, clonotypes were called vaccine-responding if FDR was below 0.01 and the log2 fold change was above 5 up to day 15. Each bulk clonotype was labeled CD4 or CD8 based on which sequenced repertoire, CD4 or CD8, contained the clonotype at higher abundance. TCRdb itself trimmed the public reads at Q25 with fastp, ran MiXCR and retained productive beta chains. Rows with one shared CDR3 protein collapse into an entry with the most common genes and DNA. It is TCRdb's table, rather than the study itself, that gives the V and J calls and clone size. The sample table shows roughly 400,000 distinct CDR3 sequences, and approximately 18% are seen once. The ten top clones hold 18% of the sample.

The sample's treatment or condition label is to be understood as: live attenuated yellow fever vaccine strain. Two biological replicates of bulk PBMCs were collected at each blood-draw timepoint. PBMCs were isolated from peripheral blood using a standard Ficoll-Paque protocol. TriZol was used to extract RNA from bulk PBMCs, CD4 and CD8 fractions, and dextramer-positive and dextramer-negative fractions. Study-level results and caveats: Computational filtering was required because FACS-sorted repertoires could contain abundant contaminating clonotypes from the bulk population. Compared with the primary T-cell response, the secondary T-cell response was faster but weaker, reaching its peak on day 5 rather than on day 15. Because only a couple of donors were included in the study, the extent to which the findings can be generalized is limited. A small fraction of clonotypes appeared in both the CD4 and CD8 compartments, likely as a result of convergent recombination. Most clones expanded after primary vaccination were re-detected after the booster (about 95% of CD4 and around nine tenths of CD8), suggesting broad memory maintenance.

For CDR1 and CDR2, the germline V gene lists SNHLY and FYNNEI. Between the V and J ends, shortened by 8 bases and 5 bases respectively, the junction contains 12 bases. Measured from the cysteine to the phenylalanine, the CDR3 is 12 residues long. The DNA shown is the 36-base CDR3, in frame from base 1. This clonotype was recorded at least ten times. Which antigen it targets is not known. Per-base quality was not reported, and no clone a single base away is much larger than it. The V and J genes are TRBV2 and TRBJ2-5; the D gene is possibly TRBD1, with 6 bases matching. The receptor comes from a man between 18 and 35 years old who received the YFV17D yellow fever vaccine. The sample here was PBMCs, taken before the yellow fever booster vaccination. The CDR3 amino acid sequence is: CASSFTGETQYF. The nucleotide sequence is given as TGTGCCAGCTCCTTCACAGGGGAGACCCAGTACTTC.